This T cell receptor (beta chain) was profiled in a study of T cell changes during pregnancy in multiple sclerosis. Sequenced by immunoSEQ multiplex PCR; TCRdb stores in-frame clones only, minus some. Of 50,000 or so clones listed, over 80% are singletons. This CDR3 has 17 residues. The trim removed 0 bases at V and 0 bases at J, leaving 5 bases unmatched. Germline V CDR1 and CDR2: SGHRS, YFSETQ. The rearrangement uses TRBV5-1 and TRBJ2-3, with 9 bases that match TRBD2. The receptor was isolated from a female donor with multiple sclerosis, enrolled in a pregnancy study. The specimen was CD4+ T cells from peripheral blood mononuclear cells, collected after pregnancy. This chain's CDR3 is CASSLGSGSTSTDTQYF. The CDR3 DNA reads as TGCGCCAGCAGCTTGGGTAGCGGGAGTACCAGCACAGATACGCAGTATTTT.